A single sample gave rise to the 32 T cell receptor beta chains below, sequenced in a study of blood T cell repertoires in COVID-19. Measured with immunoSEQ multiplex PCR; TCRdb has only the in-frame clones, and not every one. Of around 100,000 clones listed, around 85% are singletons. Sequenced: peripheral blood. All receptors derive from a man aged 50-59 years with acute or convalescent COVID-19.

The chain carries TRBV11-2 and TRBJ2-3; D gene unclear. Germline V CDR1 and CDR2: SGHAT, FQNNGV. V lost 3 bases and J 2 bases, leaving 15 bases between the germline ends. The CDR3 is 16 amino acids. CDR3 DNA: TGTGCCAGCAGCTTGAATCTTGGCAACCCCACAGATACGCAGTATTTT. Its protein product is CASSLNLGNPTDTQYF.

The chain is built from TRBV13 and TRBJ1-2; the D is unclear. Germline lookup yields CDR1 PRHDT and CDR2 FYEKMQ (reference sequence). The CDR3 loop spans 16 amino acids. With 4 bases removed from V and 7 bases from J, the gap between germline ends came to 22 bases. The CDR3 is CASSSYGFPPTIGYTF. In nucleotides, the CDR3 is TGTGCCAGCAGCTCCTATGGGTTTCCCCCTACTATTGGCTACACCTTC.

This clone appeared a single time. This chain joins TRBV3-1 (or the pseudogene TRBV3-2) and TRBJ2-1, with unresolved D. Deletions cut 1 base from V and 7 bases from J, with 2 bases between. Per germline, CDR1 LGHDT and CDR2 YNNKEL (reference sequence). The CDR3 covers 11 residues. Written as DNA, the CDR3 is TGTGCCAGCAGCCAAGCTAATGAGCAGTTCTTC. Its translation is CASSQANEQFF.

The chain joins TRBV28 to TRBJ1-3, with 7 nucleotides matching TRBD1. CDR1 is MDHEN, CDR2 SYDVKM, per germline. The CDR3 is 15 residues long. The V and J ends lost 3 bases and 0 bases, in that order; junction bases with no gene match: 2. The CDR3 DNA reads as TGTGCCAGCAGTTTCGACAGGGCCTCTGGAAACACCATATATTTT. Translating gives CASSFDRASGNTIYF.

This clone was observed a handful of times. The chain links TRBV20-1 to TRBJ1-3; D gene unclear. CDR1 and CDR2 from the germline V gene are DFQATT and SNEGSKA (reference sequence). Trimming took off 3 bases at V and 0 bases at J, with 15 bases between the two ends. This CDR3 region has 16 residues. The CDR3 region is CSASLIGLNSGNTIYF. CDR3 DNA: TGCAGTGCTAGTCTCATTGGACTGAACTCTGGAAACACCATATATTTT.

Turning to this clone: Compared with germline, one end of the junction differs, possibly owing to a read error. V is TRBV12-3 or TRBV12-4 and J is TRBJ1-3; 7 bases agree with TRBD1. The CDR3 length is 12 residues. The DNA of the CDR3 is TGTGCCAGCACGGGACAGAGAAACACCATGTATTTT. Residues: CASTGQRNTMYF.

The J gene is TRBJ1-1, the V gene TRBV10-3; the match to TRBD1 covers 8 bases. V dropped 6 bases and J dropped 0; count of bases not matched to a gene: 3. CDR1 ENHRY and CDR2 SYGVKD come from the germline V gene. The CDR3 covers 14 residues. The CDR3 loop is CAIRRQGMNTEAFF. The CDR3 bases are TGTGCCATCAGAAGACAGGGGATGAACACTGAAGCTTTCTTT.

The CDR3 reads CASSRDRGKGIQYF. The CDR3, as DNA: TGTGCCAGCAGCAGAGACAGGGGAAAAGGCATTCAGTACTTC. The rearrangement uses TRBV5-6 and TRBJ2-4, with 8 nucleotides matching TRBD1. Germline V gene data show CDR1 as SGHDT and CDR2 as YYEEEE. The CDR3 is 14 residues long. V lost 4 bases to trimming and J lost 9 bases; unmatched junction nucleotides: 9.

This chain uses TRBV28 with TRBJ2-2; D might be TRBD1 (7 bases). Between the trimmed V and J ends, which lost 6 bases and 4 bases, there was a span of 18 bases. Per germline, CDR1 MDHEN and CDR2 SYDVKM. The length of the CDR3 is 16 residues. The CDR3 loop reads CASREGRDSFTGELFF. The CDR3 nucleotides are TGTGCCAGCAGGGAGGGCAGGGACAGCTTCACCGGGGAGCTGTTTTTT.

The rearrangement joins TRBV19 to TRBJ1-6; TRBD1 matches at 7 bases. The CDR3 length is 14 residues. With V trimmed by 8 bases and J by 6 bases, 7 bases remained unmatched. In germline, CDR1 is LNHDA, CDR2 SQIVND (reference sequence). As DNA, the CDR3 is TGTGCCAGTGCCACAGGGGCTCTTAATTCACCCCTCCACTTT. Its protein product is CASATGALNSPLHF.

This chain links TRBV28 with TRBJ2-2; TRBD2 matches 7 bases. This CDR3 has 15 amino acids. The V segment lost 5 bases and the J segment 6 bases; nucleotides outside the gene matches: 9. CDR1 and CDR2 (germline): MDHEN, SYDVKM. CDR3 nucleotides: TGTGCCAGCAGTCTCCTACAACGGGGGGCCGGGGAGCTGTTTTTT. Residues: CASSLLQRGAGELFF.

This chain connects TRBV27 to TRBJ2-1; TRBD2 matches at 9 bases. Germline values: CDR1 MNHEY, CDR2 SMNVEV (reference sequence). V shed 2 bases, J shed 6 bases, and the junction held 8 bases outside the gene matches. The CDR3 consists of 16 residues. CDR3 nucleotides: TGTGCCAGCAGTTTAGCGGGGGGGCTCTCCCTCAATGAGCAGTTCTTC. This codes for CASSLAGGLSLNEQFF.

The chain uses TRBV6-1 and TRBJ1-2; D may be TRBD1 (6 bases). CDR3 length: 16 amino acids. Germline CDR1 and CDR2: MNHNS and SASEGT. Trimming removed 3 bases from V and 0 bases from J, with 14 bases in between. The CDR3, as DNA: TGTGCCAGCAGTGACCTGGGGGCTCAATCTAACTATGGCTACACCTTC. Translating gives CASSDLGAQSNYGYTF.

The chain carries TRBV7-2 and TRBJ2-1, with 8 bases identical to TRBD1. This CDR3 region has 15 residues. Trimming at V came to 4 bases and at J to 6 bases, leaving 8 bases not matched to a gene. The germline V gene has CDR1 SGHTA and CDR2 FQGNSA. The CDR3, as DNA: TGTGCCAGCAGCTCCCAGGGGGCCGTTAGCAATGAGCAGTTCTTC. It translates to CASSSQGAVSNEQFF.

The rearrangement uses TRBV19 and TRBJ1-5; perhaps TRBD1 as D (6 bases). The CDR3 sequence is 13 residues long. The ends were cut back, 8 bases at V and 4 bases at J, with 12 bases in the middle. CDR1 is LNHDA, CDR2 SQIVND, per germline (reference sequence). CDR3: CASEDRYNQPQHF. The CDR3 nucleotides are TGTGCCAGTGAAGACAGGTATAATCAGCCCCAGCATTTT.

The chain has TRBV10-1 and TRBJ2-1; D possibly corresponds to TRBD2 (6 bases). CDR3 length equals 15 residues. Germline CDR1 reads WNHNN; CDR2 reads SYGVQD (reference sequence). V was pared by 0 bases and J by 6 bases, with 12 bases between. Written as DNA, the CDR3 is TGCGCCAGCAGTGAGTCGCGGGGCCCCCGCAATGAGCAGTTCTTC. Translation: CASSESRGPRNEQFF.

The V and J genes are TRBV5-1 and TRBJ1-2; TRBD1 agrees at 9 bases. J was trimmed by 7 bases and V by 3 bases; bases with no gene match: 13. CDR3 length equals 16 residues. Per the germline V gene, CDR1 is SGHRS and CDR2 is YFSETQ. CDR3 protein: CASSSKPQGAGAGYTF. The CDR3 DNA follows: TGCGCCAGCAGCTCGAAGCCACAGGGGGCAGGGGCTGGCTACACCTTC.

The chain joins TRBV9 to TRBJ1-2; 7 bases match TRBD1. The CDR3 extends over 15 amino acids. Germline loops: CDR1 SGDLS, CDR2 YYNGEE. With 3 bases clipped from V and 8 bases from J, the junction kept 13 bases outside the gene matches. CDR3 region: CASSARQGQISGYTF. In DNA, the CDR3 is TGTGCCAGCAGCGCCCGACAGGGACAAATTAGCGGCTACACCTTC.

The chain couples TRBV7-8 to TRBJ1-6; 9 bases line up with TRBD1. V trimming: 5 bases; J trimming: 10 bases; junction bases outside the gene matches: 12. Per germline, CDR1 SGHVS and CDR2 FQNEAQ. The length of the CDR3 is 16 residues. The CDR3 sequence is CASSPFTGTGYSPLHF. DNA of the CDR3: TGTGCCAGCAGCCCGTTCACCGGGACAGGGTACTCACCCCTCCACTTT.

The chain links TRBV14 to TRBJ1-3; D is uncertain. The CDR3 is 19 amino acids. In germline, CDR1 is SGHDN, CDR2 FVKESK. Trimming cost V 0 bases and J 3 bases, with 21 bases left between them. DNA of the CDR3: TGTGCCAGCAGCCAAGATAGTCCCTGGAAGGGAGTAAGTGGAAACACCATATATTTT. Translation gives CASSQDSPWKGVSGNTIYF. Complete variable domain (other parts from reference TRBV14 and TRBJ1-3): EAGVTQFPSHSVIEKGQTVTLRCDPISGHDNLYWYRRVMGKEIKFLLHFVKESKQDESGMPNNRFLAERTGGTYSTLKVQPAELEDSGVYFCASSQDSPWKGVSGNTIYFGEGSWLTVV.

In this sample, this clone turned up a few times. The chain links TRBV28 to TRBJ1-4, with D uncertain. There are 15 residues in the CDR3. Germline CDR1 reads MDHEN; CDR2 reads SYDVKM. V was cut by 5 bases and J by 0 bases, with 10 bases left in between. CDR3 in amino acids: CASSPPGTTNEKLFF. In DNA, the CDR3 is TGTGCCAGCAGTCCGCCGGGGACAACTAATGAAAAACTGTTTTTT.

The CDR3 DNA sequence: TGCGCCAGCAGTTTTCAGGGGGATGGCTACACCTTC. It yields the protein CASSFQGDGYTF. The rearrangement links TRBV4-1 to TRBJ1-2; 7 bases are shared with TRBD1. The germline V gene encodes CDR1 MGHRA and CDR2 YSYEKL. CDR3 length: 12 amino acids. After removal of 6 bases from V and 6 bases from J, the junction contained 4 bases not matched to a gene.

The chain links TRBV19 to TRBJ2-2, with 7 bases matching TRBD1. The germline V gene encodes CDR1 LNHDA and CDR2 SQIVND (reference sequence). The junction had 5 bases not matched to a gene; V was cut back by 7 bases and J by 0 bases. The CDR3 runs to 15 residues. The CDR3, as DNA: TGTGCCAGTAATATCGGACAGGCGAACACCGGGGAGCTGTTTTTT. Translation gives CASNIGQANTGELFF.

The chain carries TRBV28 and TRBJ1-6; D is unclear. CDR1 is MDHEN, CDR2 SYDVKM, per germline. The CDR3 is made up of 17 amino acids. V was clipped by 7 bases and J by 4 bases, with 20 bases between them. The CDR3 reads CASTFPSRVSYNSPLHF. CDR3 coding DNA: TGTGCCAGCACCTTTCCCAGCCGGGTTTCATATAATTCACCCCTCCACTTT. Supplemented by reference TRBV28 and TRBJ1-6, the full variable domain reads DVKVTQSSRYLVKRTGEKVFLECVQDMDHENMFWYRQDPGLGLRLIYFSYDVKMKEKGDIPEGYSVSREKKERFSLILESASTNQTSMYLCASTFPSRVSYNSPLHFGNGTRLTVT.

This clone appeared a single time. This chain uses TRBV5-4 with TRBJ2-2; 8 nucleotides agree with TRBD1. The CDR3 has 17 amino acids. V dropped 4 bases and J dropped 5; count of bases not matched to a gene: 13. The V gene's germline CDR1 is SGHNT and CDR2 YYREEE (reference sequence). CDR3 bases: TGTGCCAGCAGCACATCCCAGGGGGCTCTACGAACCGGGGAGCTGTTTTTT. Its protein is CASSTSQGALRTGELFF.

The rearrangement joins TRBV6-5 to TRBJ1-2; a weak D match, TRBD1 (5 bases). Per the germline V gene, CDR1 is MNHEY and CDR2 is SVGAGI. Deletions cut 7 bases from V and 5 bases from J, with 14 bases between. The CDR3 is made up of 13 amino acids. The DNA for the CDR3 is TGTGCCAGCAATCTGGGGGGTCTTTATGGCTACACCTTC. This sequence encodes CASNLGGLYGYTF.

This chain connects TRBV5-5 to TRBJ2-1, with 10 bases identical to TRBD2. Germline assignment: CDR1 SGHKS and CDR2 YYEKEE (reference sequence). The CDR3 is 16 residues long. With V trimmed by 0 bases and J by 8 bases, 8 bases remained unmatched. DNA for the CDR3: TGTGCCAGCAGCTTGGCGGCCAGCGGGGGGGCGTATGAGCAGTTCTTC. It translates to CASSLAASGGAYEQFF.

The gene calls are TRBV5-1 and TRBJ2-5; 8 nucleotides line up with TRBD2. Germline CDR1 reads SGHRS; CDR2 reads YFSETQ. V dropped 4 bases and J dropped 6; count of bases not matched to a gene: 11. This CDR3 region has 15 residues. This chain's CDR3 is CASSPRAGDLQTQYF. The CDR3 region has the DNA TGCGCCAGCAGCCCCCGAGCGGGGGACCTACAGACCCAGTACTTC.

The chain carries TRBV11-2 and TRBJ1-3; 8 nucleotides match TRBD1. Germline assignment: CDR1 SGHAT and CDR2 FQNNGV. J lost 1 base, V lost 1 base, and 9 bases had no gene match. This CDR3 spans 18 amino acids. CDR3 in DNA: TGTGCCAGCAGCTTAGCCACAAGTTGGACAGGGTCTGGAAACACCATATATTTT. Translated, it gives CASSLATSWTGSGNTIYF.

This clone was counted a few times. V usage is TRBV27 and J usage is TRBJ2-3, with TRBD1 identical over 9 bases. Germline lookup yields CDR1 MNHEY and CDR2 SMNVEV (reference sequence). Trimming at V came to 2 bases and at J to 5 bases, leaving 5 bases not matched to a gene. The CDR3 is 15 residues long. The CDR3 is CASSLTGGLIDTQYF. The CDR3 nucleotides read TGTGCCAGCAGTTTAACAGGGGGCTTGATAGATACGCAGTATTTT.

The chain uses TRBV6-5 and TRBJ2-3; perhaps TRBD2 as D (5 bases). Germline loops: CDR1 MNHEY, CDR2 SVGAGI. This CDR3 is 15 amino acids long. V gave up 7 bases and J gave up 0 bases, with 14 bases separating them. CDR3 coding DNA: TGTGCCAGCATCGGGCGGGCGAAGAGCACAGATACGCAGTATTTT. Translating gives CASIGRAKSTDTQYF.

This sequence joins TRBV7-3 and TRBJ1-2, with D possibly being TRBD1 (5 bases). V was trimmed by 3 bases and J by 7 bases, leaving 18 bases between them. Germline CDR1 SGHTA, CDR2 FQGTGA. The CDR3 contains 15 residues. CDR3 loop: CASSFPPQGLGGYTF. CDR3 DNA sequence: TGTGCCAGCAGCTTCCCCCCCCAGGGTTTGGGTGGCTACACCTTC.